These 15 T cell receptor beta chains share one sample of origin, sequenced in a study of identical twins. MiXCR was run by TCRdb on the 5' RACE reads, yielding one entry per CDR3 protein. The table lists approximately 1.8 million distinct CDR3 sequences, roughly a third of them singletons, with around 0.25% in the top ten. Sequencing was performed on cord blood. The source of these receptors is a newborn girl in good health.

This clonotype was seen only a few times. The V gene is TRBV20-1, the J gene TRBJ1-5; the D gene is possibly TRBD1 (5 bases). Germline V gives CDR1 DFQATT, CDR2 SNEGSKA (reference sequence). CDR3 length: 13 residues. Trimming removed 2 bases from V and 3 bases from J, with 8 bases in between. CDR3 in DNA: TGCAGTGCTAGACCGGGGGACAATCAGCCCCAGCATTTT. Translation gives CSARPGDNQPQHF.

This sequence joins TRBV24-1 and TRBJ2-3, with TRBD2 as a possible D gene (5 bases). The germline CDR1 and CDR2 sequences are KGHDR and SFDVKD. With 3 bases removed from V and 0 bases from J, the gap between germline ends came to 12 bases. CDR3 size: 16 residues. CDR3 bases: TGTGCCACCAGTGATCCTAGGACTTCTAGCACAGATACGCAGTATTTT. This codes for CATSDPRTSSTDTQYF.

J is TRBJ2-1 and V is TRBV10-3, with 12 positions matching TRBD2. Germline V gives CDR1 ENHRY, CDR2 SYGVKD. The V and J ends lost 8 bases and 7 bases, in that order; junction bases with no gene match: 9. CDR3 size: 15 residues. The CDR3 nucleotides are TGTGCCATCGGGAAACTAGCGGGAGGAGGAAATGAGCAGTTCTTC. It specifies CAIGKLAGGGNEQFF.

The genes are TRBV24-1 and TRBJ2-1, with D uncertain. Trimming took off 5 bases at V and 0 bases at J, with 10 bases between the two ends. CDR3 length: 15 amino acids. Looked up from germline, CDR1 is KGHDR and CDR2 is SFDVKD. The DNA of the CDR3 is TGTGCCACCAGTGCTGGGCGGAGCTCCTACAATGAGCAGTTCTTC. It is translated as CATSAGRSSYNEQFF.

This rearrangement joins TRBV12-3 or TRBV12-4 to TRBJ2-1, with 7 bases aligning to TRBD2. This CDR3 has 14 residues. The junction had 7 bases not matched to a gene; V was cut back by 1 base and J by 10 bases. The CDR3, as DNA: TGTGCCAGCAGTTTAGGCGGGGGACCCTACGAGCAGTTCTTC. Encoded protein: CASSLGGGPYEQFF.

The V call is TRBV30, the J call TRBJ2-5; the match to TRBD2 covers 9 bases. CDR1 GTSNPN and CDR2 SVGIG come from the germline V gene (reference sequence). This CDR3 has 13 residues. Germline trimming cut 4 bases from V and 2 bases from J; bases unmatched to any gene: 2. The CDR3 region has the DNA TGTGCCTGGACTAGCGGGGTTCAAGAGACCCAGTACTTC. The encoded protein is CAWTSGVQETQYF.

Only a few counts were recorded for this clonotype. V is TRBV12-3 or TRBV12-4 and J is TRBJ2-1, with TRBD2 matching 11 bases. The CDR3 is made up of 17 amino acids. V dropped 3 bases and J dropped 4; count of bases not matched to a gene: 8. For the CDR3, the DNA is TGTGCCAGCAGTTTTGGTCGACTAGCGGGGTTTTACAATGAGCAGTTCTTC. This codes for CASSFGRLAGFYNEQFF.

This clonotype was counted many times. This chain connects TRBV15 to TRBJ2-1; no clear D gene. V was pared by 2 bases and J by 3 bases, with 2 bases between. Germline V lookup: CDR1 LNHNV, CDR2 YYDKDF (reference sequence). The length of the CDR3 is 12 residues. The CDR3 DNA reads as TGTGCCACCAGCAGACACTACAATGAGCAGTTCTTC. Translated: CATSRHYNEQFF.

In its sample, this clonotype was seen a few times. The rearrangement links TRBV16 to TRBJ1-1; unclear D gene. Per the germline V gene, CDR1 is KGHSY and CDR2 is FQNENV. The CDR3 sequence is 15 residues long. Trimming pared 4 bases from V and 2 bases from J, leaving 14 bases between. The CDR3 bases are TGTGCCAGCAGCCCTTACTCTCGGCACAACACTGAAGCTTTCTTT. This sequence encodes CASSPYSRHNTEAFF.

This rearrangement joins TRBV20-1 to TRBJ2-3; D gene uncertain. The V end was cut by 4 bases, the J end by 4 bases, with 12 bases between. The CDR3 is 13 residues long. CDR1 and CDR2 (germline): DFQATT, SNEGSKA (reference sequence). The CDR3 bases are TGCAGTGCTAAAAGCCCCCCGGCAGATACGCAGTATTTT. It codes for CSAKSPPADTQYF.

This clonotype was observed many times. The J gene is TRBJ2-7, the V gene TRBV7-2, with TRBD1 as a possible D gene (8 bases). V lost 2 bases to trimming and J lost 5 bases, with 16 bases between them. Germline values: CDR1 SGHTA, CDR2 FQGNSA. CDR3 length equals 15 residues. The CDR3 DNA sequence: TGTGCCAGCAGCTTAACAGGGGGAGCGGGAAACGAGCAGTACTTC. Its translation is CASSLTGGAGNEQYF.

The chain is built from TRBV2 and TRBJ1-2; D remains ambiguous. V lost 6 bases to trimming and J lost 5 bases, with 13 bases between them. The CDR3 runs 13 residues. Looked up from germline, CDR1 is SNHLY and CDR2 is FYNNEI. The CDR3 nucleotides are TGTGCCAGCAGGGCCCTCGGGATATATGGCTACACCTTC. The encoded protein is CASRALGIYGYTF.

Many counts were recorded for this clonotype. This rearrangement joins TRBV29-1 to TRBJ2-3; maybe TRBD2 (6 bases). The germline V gene encodes CDR1 SQVTM and CDR2 ANQGSEA. The length of the CDR3 is 12 residues. Trimming removed 4 bases from V and 6 bases from J, with 11 bases in between. For the CDR3, the DNA is TGCAGCGTTGTTTCAGGGAGGGATACGCAGTATTTT. It is translated as CSVVSGRDTQYF.

This sequence joins TRBV29-1 and TRBJ1-5, with D uncertain. CDR1 is SQVTM, CDR2 ANQGSEA, per germline. The CDR3 runs to 17 residues. The V end was cut by 2 bases, the J end by 0 bases, with 17 bases between. CDR3 sequence (DNA): TGCAGCGTTGAATGGGCAGGCTCCCTGTATAGCAATCAGCCCCAGCATTTT. This encodes CSVEWAGSLYSNQPQHF.

The V gene is TRBV28, the J gene TRBJ1-3; TRBD1 matches 9 bases. This CDR3 is built from 19 residues. Germline CDR1 and CDR2: MDHEN and SYDVKM. The trim removed 6 bases at V and 4 bases at J, leaving 19 bases unmatched. CDR3 sequence (DNA): TGTGCCAGCAGGGTCCCCCGGTCCCCCGACAGGGGGAGAGGAAACACCATATATTTT. It encodes CASRVPRSPDRGRGNTIYF.